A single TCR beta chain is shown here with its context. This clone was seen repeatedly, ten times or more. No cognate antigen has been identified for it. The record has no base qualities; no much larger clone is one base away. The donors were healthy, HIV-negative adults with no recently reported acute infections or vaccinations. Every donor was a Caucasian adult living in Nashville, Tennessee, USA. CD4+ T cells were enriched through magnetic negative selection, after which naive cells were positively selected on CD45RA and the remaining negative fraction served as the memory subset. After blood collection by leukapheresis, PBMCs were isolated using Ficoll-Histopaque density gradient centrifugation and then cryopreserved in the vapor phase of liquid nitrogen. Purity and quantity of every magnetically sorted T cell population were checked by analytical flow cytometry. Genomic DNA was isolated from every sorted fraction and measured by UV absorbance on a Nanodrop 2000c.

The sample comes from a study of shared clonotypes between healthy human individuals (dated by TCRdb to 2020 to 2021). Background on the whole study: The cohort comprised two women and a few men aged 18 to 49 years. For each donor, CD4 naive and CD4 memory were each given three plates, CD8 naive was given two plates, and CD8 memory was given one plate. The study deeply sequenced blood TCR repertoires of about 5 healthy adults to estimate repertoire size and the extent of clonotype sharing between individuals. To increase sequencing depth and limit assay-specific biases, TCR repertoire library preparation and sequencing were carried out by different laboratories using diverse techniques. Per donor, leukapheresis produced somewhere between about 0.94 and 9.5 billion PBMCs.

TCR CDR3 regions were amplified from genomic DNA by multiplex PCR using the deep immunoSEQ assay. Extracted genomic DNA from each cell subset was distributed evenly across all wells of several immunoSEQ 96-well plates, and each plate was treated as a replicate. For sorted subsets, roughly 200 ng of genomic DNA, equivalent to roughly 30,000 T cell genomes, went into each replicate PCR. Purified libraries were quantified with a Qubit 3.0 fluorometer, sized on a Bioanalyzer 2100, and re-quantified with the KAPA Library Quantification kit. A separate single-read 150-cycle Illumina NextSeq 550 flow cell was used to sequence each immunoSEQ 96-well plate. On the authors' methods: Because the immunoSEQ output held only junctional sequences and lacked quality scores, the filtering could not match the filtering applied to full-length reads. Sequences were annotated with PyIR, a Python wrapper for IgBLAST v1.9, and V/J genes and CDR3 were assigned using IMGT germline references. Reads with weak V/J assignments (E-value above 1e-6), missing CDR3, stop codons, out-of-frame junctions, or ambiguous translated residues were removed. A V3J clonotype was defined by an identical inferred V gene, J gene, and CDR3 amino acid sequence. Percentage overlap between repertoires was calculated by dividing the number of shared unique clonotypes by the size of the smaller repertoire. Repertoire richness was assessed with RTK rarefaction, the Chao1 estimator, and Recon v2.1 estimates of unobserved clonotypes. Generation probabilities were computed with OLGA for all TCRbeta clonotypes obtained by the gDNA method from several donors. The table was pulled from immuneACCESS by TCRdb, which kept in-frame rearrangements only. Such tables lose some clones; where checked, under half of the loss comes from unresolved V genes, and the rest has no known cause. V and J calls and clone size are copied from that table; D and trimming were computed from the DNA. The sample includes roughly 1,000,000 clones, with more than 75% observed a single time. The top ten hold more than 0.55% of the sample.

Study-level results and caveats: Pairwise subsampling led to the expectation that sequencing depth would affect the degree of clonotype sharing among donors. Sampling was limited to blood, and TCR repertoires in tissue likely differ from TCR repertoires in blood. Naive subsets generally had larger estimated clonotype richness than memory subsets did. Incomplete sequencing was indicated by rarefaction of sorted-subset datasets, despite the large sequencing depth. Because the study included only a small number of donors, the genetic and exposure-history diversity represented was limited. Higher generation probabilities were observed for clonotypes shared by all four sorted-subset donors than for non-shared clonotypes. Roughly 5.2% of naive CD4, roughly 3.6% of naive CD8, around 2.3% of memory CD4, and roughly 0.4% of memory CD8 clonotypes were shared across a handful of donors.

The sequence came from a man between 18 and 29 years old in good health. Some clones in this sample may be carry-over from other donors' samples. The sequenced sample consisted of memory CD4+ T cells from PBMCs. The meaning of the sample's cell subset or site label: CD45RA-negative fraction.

The nucleotide sequence reads TGTGCCAGCAGCTTAGAGGTTTCGGGCGGCCGCACAGATACGCAGTATTTT. Its protein reads: CASSLEVSGGRTDTQYF. Recombination linked TRBV11-2 to TRBJ2-3, with no confidently assigned D gene. The CDR3 sequence holds 17 residues, the cysteine and phenylalanine included. Only the CDR3 portion is preserved as DNA: 51 bases, with reading frame beginning at the first base. At the junction V is shortened by 0 bases and J by 1 base, with 14 bases in between. CDR1 and CDR2, per the germline V gene, are SGHAT and FQNNGV.